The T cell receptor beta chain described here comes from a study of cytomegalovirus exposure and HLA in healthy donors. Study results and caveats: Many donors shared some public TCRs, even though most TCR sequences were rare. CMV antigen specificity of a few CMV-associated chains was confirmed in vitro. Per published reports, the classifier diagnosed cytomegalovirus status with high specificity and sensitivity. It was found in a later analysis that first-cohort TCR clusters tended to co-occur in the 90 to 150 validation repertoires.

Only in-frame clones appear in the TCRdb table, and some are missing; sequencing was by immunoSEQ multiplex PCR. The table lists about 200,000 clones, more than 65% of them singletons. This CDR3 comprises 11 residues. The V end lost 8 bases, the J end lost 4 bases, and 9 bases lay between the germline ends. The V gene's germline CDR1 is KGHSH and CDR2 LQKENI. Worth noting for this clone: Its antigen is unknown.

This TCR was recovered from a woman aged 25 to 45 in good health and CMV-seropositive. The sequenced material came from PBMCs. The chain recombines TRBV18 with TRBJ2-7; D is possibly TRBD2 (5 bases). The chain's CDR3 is CASGGGYEQYF. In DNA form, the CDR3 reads TGTGCCAGCGGAGGCGGGTACGAGCAGTACTTC.